This T cell receptor (beta chain) was documented in a study of T cell clones after liver transplantation. Across the whole study: TCRbeta sequencing after a pre-transplant mixed lymphocyte reaction identified graft-donor-reactive clones, later tracked in post-transplant blood. Three of eight recipients were HCV-positive; others had non-autoimmune, non-viral indications. As an antigen-independent comparator, third-party-reactive TCRbeta sequences came from pre-transplant mixed lymphocyte reactions.

Study-wide findings and caveats: A larger donor-reactive than third-party decline suggested partial antigen-specific deletion.

The CDR3 runs to 13 residues. Trimming took 2 bases from V and 1 from J, leaving 6 bases between them. The V gene's germline CDR1 is LGHNA and CDR2 YSLEER. TCRdb's copy holds only in-frame clones and misses some; the assay was immunoSEQ multiplex PCR. The sample lists some 13,000 clones; roughly 80% were seen once. By its share, this clone is medium-sized (0.01 to 0.1%). Its cognate antigen is unknown. Other DNA sequences within the sample encode an identical CDR3. This sequence was found in a human patient who received a liver transplant. Some T cells here may be from the graft donor. V is TRBV4-3 and J is TRBJ2-7; no clear D gene. This material consisted of CD8+ T cells from blood, taken at the 22-month timepoint. This CDR3 is CASSQSPSYEQYF. CDR3 nucleotides: TGCGCCAGCAGCCAAAGTCCTTCCTACGAGCAGTACTTC.